Below, 25 T cell receptor beta chains from the same sample are listed, as sequenced in a study of blood T cell repertoires in COVID-19 (dated by TCRdb to the early 2020s). Receptor amplification or capture employed the immunoSEQ multiplex PCR assay. What TCRdb holds here is the immuneACCESS table cut down to in-frame rearrangements. Part of the clones is not present; checked against another copy, under half of the missing clones reflect an unresolved V gene, and the others are unexplained. This sample comprises around 99,000 clones, more than 70% of them detected only once. Roughly 4.6% of the sample is held by the ten biggest clonotypes. Specimen: peripheral blood. Receptors were obtained from a man in his forties with active or convalescent COVID-19.

This sequence joins TRBV18 and TRBJ2-2; D is uncertain. This CDR3 is 16 amino acids long. The V end lost 1 base, the J end lost 9 bases, and 18 bases lay between the germline ends. Germline V gene lookup returns CDR1 KGHSH and CDR2 LQKENI. The CDR3 sequence is CASSPLNIDGLRELFF. The CDR3 nucleotides are TGTGCCAGCTCACCACTGAACATAGACGGGTTGCGGGAGCTGTTTTTT.

This chain uses TRBV30 with TRBJ2-4; weak D call: TRBD2 (7 bases). The V gene's germline CDR1 is GTSNPN and CDR2 SVGIG (reference sequence). Trimming cost V 0 bases and J 9 bases, with 12 bases left between them. CDR3 length equals 13 residues. The CDR3 coding sequence is TGTGCCTGGAGTGTAAACAGGGAGGGCATTCAGTACTTC. It is translated as CAWSVNREGIQYF.

The V call is TRBV19, the J call TRBJ1-2; D gene unclear. Trimming pared 3 bases from V and 3 bases from J, leaving 8 bases between. CDR3 size: 13 residues. CDR1 is LNHDA, CDR2 SQIVND, per germline (reference sequence). CDR3 amino acids: CASSISGYYGYTF. DNA for the CDR3: TGTGCCAGTAGTATTTCCGGGTACTATGGCTACACCTTC. Complete variable domain (other parts from reference TRBV19 and TRBJ1-2): DGGITQSPKYLFRKEGQNVTLSCEQNLNHDAMYWYRQDPGQGLRLIYYSQIVNDFQKGDIAEGYSVSREKKESFPLTVTSAQKNPTAFYLCASSISGYYGYTFGSGTRLTVV.

The chain employs TRBV21-1 and TRBJ2-1; TRBD2 is the table's D call and was not checked against the DNA. TRBV21-1 is a documented pseudogene. The CDR3 length is 16 residues. CDR3 DNA: TGTGCCAGCAGCAAAAGGGAGACTAGCGGGAGTAATGAGCAGTTCTTC. As protein: CASSKRETSGSNEQFF.

The chain carries TRBV6-2 or TRBV6-3 and TRBJ1-1; D might be TRBD1 (5 bases). V was cut by 2 bases and J by 6 bases, with 13 bases left in between. CDR1 is MNHEY, CDR2 SVGEGT, per germline. The CDR3 is 14 amino acids. Here the CDR3 reads CASSYRGSSSEAFF. In DNA form, the CDR3 reads TGTGCCAGCAGTTACCGGGGGAGCTCATCTGAAGCTTTCTTT.

The chain uses TRBV3-1 (or the pseudogene TRBV3-2) and TRBJ1-1; D remains ambiguous. The CDR3 totals 13 residues. The V end was cut by 1 base, the J end by 5 bases, with 8 bases between. Germline assignment: CDR1 LGHDT and CDR2 YNNKEL (reference sequence). This chain's CDR3 is CASSQARKTEAFF. The CDR3 DNA follows: TGTGCCAGCAGCCAAGCCAGAAAAACTGAAGCTTTCTTT.

The rearrangement joins TRBV6-5 to TRBJ2-7; 7 nucleotides line up with TRBD1. Per the germline V gene, CDR1 is MNHEY and CDR2 is SVGAGI. The CDR3 is 16 amino acids. The junction had 7 bases not matched to a gene; V was cut back by 2 bases and J by 0 bases. CDR3 DNA: TGTGCCAGCAGTTACGTACCGGGACAGAGCTCCTACGAGCAGTACTTC. Translating gives CASSYVPGQSSYEQYF.

The chain carries TRBV3-1 (or the pseudogene TRBV3-2) and TRBJ1-2; the D gene is possibly TRBD1 (6 bases). V was shortened by 1 base and J by 2 bases, with 8 bases between the two germline ends. The CDR3 is 14 amino acids. In germline, CDR1 is LGHDT, CDR2 YNNKEL (reference sequence). DNA for the CDR3: TGTGCCAGCAGCCAAGCCCAGGGGAACTATGGCTACACCTTC. Its translation is CASSQAQGNYGYTF.

The chain couples TRBV19 to TRBJ2-7; 7 bases fit TRBD1. CDR1 and CDR2 from the germline V gene are LNHDA and SQIVND (reference sequence). The CDR3 contains 16 residues. V gave up 8 bases and J gave up 3 bases; unmatched junction bases: 16. The CDR3 reads CASSNRGDRSSYEQYF. The CDR3 DNA reads TGTGCCAGTTCCAATCGAGGGGACAGATCGAGCTACGAGCAGTACTTC.

The rearrangement joins TRBV7-9 to TRBJ1-2, with D maybe TRBD1 (6 bases). Germline CDR1 SEHNR, CDR2 FQNEAQ (reference sequence). Trimming took off 5 bases at V and 5 bases at J, with 9 bases between the two ends. The CDR3 contains 12 residues. The CDR3 region is CASSRTDYGYTF. The CDR3 DNA reads as TGTGCCAGCAGCCGGACAGATTATGGCTACACCTTC.

The CDR3 DNA is TGCAGTGCTAGAGGTAGCGGGAGGCAGTTCTTC. Its protein is CSARGSGRQFF. The rearrangement uses TRBV20-1 and TRBJ2-1; 9 bases line up with TRBD2. The V gene end was trimmed by 1 base and the J gene end by 12 bases; junction bases not matched to a gene: 1. The CDR3 is made up of 11 amino acids. Germline V gene sequence: CDR1 DFQATT, CDR2 SNEGSKA (reference sequence).

The CDR3 DNA reads TGTGCCAGCGGAGTCCTCTCGGGAGTTCCCGACACTGAAGCTTTCTTT. This gives the protein CASGVLSGVPDTEAFF. The rearrangement joins TRBV7-9 to TRBJ1-1; D is uncertain. CDR3 length equals 16 residues. The V end was cut by 8 bases, the J end by 3 bases, with 22 bases between. Germline V gene lookup returns CDR1 SEHNR and CDR2 FQNEAQ (reference sequence).

The chain couples TRBV5-1 to TRBJ2-5, with D possibly TRBD2 on 6 matching bases. Trimming removed 4 bases at V and 13 bases at J, with 26 bases between. CDR1 and CDR2 from the germline V gene are SGHRS and YFSETQ. The CDR3 is 15 residues long. CDR3 sequence reads: CASSTTQAGGTSPYF. Here the CDR3 DNA reads TGCGCCAGCAGCACCACACAAGCGGGCGGAACATCACCGTACTTC.

The CDR3 here is CASSLNIGEGGYGYTF. DNA of the CDR3: TGTGCCAGCAGCTTGAATATTGGGGAGGGCGGCTATGGCTACACCTTC. The chain combines TRBV5-5 with TRBJ1-2; D unresolved. CDR3 length: 16 amino acids. The V gene's germline CDR1 is SGHKS and CDR2 YYEKEE (reference sequence). Trimming pared 1 base from V and 4 bases from J, leaving 17 bases between.

The chain recombines TRBV28 with TRBJ2-3; 8 nucleotides match TRBD1. The V and J ends lost 6 bases and 3 bases, in that order; junction bases with no gene match: 8. In germline, CDR1 is MDHEN, CDR2 SYDVKM. The CDR3 runs 15 residues. In DNA, the CDR3 is TGTGCCAGCAGCCCCATACGACAGGGGACAGATACGCAGTATTTT. This encodes CASSPIRQGTDTQYF.

The chain uses TRBV28 and TRBJ2-3; 9 bases agree with TRBD1. The V segment lost 5 bases and the J segment 0 bases; nucleotides outside the gene matches: 6. CDR1 is MDHEN, CDR2 SYDVKM, per germline. This CDR3 comprises 16 residues. CDR3 DNA: TGTGCCAGCAGTATACAGGGGGCCCTGAGCACAGATACGCAGTATTTT. Translation gives CASSIQGALSTDTQYF. Variable domain in full (rest from reference TRBV28 and TRBJ2-3): DVKVTQSSRYLVKRTGEKVFLECVQDMDHENMFWYRQDPGLGLRLIYFSYDVKMKEKGDIPEGYSVSREKKERFSLILESASTNQTSMYLCASSIQGALSTDTQYFGPGTRLTVL.

This rearrangement joins TRBV5-4 to TRBJ1-1; D gene unclear. Germline V gene sequence: CDR1 SGHNT, CDR2 YYREEE (reference sequence). Trimming shortened V by 8 bases and J by 1 base, and 12 bases separated the two germline ends. The CDR3 sequence is 13 residues long. The DNA for the CDR3 is TGTGCCAGGGGTCGGGAAGGGAACACTGAAGCTTTCTTT. This codes for CARGREGNTEAFF.

The chain couples TRBV7-9 to TRBJ2-1; the match to TRBD2 covers 10 bases. Losses at the gene ends were 5 bases for V and 7 bases for J; bases not matched to a gene: 14. Germline CDR1 SEHNR, CDR2 FQNEAQ (reference sequence). The CDR3 is made up of 17 amino acids. This CDR3 is CASSPSWASGRRNEQFF. The CDR3 coding sequence is TGTGCCAGCAGCCCGAGCTGGGCTAGCGGGAGAAGGAATGAGCAGTTCTTC.

The chain carries TRBV30 and TRBJ2-7; 11 nucleotides agree with TRBD1. V was clipped by 0 bases and J by 4 bases; unmatched bases: 2. The CDR3 consists of 14 residues. Per the germline V gene, CDR1 is GTSNPN and CDR2 is SVGIG (reference sequence). The CDR3 DNA is TGTGCCTGGAGTGTAGGGACAGGGGGTTACGAGCAGTACTTC. The encoded protein is CAWSVGTGGYEQYF.

The chain recombines TRBV21-1 with TRBJ2-3; the table's D call, TRBD2, has no DNA check behind it. TRBV21-1 is a documented pseudogene. The CDR3 has 17 amino acids. CDR3 sequence: CASSNGGSKVGTDTQYF. The CDR3 bases are TGTGCCAGCAGCAATGGTGGTAGCAAGGTGGGCACAGATACGCAGTATTTT.

The rearrangement links TRBV7-9 to TRBJ2-3; maybe TRBD2 (5 bases). Germline-derived CDR1 and CDR2 are SEHNR and FQNEAQ (reference sequence). The CDR3 runs to 14 residues. The V end was cut by 1 base, the J end by 4 bases, with 9 bases between. The CDR3 nucleotides read TGTGCCAGCAGCTTAGTCCGAGGGCCAGATACGCAGTATTTT. The encoded protein is CASSLVRGPDTQYF.

The chain uses TRBV2 and TRBJ1-5, with 10 bases that match TRBD1. Trimming cost V 5 bases and J 7 bases; bases outside gene matches: 8. Looked up from germline, CDR1 is SNHLY and CDR2 is FYNNEI. The CDR3 loop spans 15 amino acids. CDR3 amino acids: CASSLETGGGQPQHF. The DNA for the CDR3 is TGTGCCAGCAGTCTCGAGACAGGGGGCGGGCAGCCCCAGCATTTT.

The rearrangement joins TRBV28 to TRBJ2-3, with D perhaps TRBD1 (6 bases). This CDR3 has 14 amino acids. Trimming cost V 10 bases and J 1 base, with 15 bases left between them. CDR1 MDHEN and CDR2 SYDVKM come from the germline V gene. CDR3 sequence: CATSGVVRTDTQYF. CDR3 DNA sequence: TGTGCCACCTCAGGGGTGGTTCGCACAGATACGCAGTATTTT.

This clone was detected only a few times. V is TRBV28 and J is TRBJ2-2, with 11 bases that match TRBD2. The CDR3 sequence is 16 residues long. Germline assignment: CDR1 MDHEN and CDR2 SYDVKM. V lost 7 bases, J lost 4 bases, and 8 bases stayed unmatched. Written as DNA, the CDR3 is TGTGCCAGCACGCCTGGGGGACTAGCGGTCACCGGGGAGCTGTTTTTT. This translates into CASTPGGLAVTGELFF. Full variable domain (missing parts from reference TRBV28 and TRBJ2-2): DVKVTQSSRYLVKRTGEKVFLECVQDMDHENMFWYRQDPGLGLRLIYFSYDVKMKEKGDIPEGYSVSREKKERFSLILESASTNQTSMYLCASTPGGLAVTGELFFGEGSRLTVL.

The chain links TRBV4-1 to TRBJ2-1; 8 bases are shared with TRBD2. CDR3 length equals 16 residues. Germline trimming cut 3 bases from V and 0 bases from J; bases unmatched to any gene: 4. Germline CDR1 is MGHRA and CDR2 is YSYEKL. The DNA for the CDR3 is TGCGCCAGCAGCCAGGGGACTAGGAGCTCCTACAATGAGCAGTTCTTC. It yields the protein CASSQGTRSSYNEQFF.